The next 4 T cell receptor beta chains were all read from a single sample in a study of cytomegalovirus exposure and HLA in healthy donors. Vbeta (60) and Jbeta (13) primers were used in the PCR. Some clones are missing from TCRdb's copy, which holds only in-frame ones; the method was immunoSEQ multiplex PCR. The sample contains over 150,000 clones, about 73% of which appear only once. Material: PBMCs. All receptors derive from a woman in her fifties or sixties in good health and CMV-seropositive.

This clone was recorded a few times. The chain couples TRBV2 to TRBJ2-5, with TRBD1 as a possible D gene (6 bases). Germline CDR1 SNHLY, CDR2 FYNNEI. V lost 6 bases and J lost 8, with 10 bases in between. There are 11 residues in the CDR3. The chain's CDR3 is CASSQGGTQYF. CDR3 DNA: TGTGCCAGCAGCCAAGGGGGTACCCAGTACTTC.

This chain connects TRBV9 to TRBJ2-1, with D maybe TRBD1 (6 bases). The CDR3 covers 16 residues. Between the trimmed V and J ends, which lost 4 bases and 2 bases, there was a span of 16 bases. Germline values: CDR1 SGDLS, CDR2 YYNGEE. The CDR3 nucleotides read TGTGCCAGCAGCTCCTCAGGGGACGGGACCTACAATGAGCAGTTCTTC. Translating gives CASSSSGDGTYNEQFF. The full variable domain, in which reference TRBV9 and TRBJ2-1 provide the parts outside the CDR3, is DSGVTQTPKHLITATGQRVTLRCSPRSGDLSVYWYQQSLDQGLQFLIQYYNGEERAKGNILERFSAQQFPDLHSELNLSSLELGDSALYFCASSSSGDGTYNEQFFGPGTRLTVL.

The rearrangement uses TRBV5-1 and TRBJ1-1, with D hard to call. The V and J ends lost 0 bases and 7 bases respectively, with 10 bases between them. Germline CDR1 is SGHRS and CDR2 is YFSETQ. The CDR3 is 13 amino acids. CDR3 residues: CASSLDSGIEAFF. The CDR3, as DNA: TGCGCCAGCAGCTTGGACTCGGGGATTGAAGCTTTCTTT.

The rearrangement uses TRBV30 and TRBJ1-6, with D possibly being TRBD1 (6 bases). The germline V gene has CDR1 GTSNPN and CDR2 SVGIG (reference sequence). CDR3 length: 12 amino acids. V dropped 4 bases and J dropped 5 bases, with 6 bases sitting between them. CDR3 region: CAWTGDNSPLHF. CDR3 bases: TGTGCCTGGACAGGGGATAATTCACCCCTCCACTTT.